The 11 T cell receptor beta chains given below trace back to one sample, sequenced in a study of tumor-infiltrating lymphocytes in primary liver carcinoma. Between roughly 17 and 33 mg of unsorted bulk tissue served as the source from which RNA and DNA were co-extracted. A constant-region primer primed TCR beta cDNA synthesis from 400 to 550 ng of total RNA. ARM-PCR was slightly modified, and three nested multiplex PCR rounds with it gave rise to the TCR beta libraries. Amplification in the first two PCR rounds was performed using TRBV1-TRBV30 forward primers and a C-beta reverse primer for 10 cycles each. From the multiplex PCR reads, TCRdb called clonotypes with MiXCR, one entry per CDR3 protein. The sample holds some 190,000 distinct CDR3 sequences, approximately 86% seen once. Sequenced input: tumor tissue from primary liver carcinoma. Receptor source: a man aged 40-55 years with primary liver carcinoma and hepatitis B virus infection.

V gene TRBV20-1 combines with J gene TRBJ2-2, with unresolved D. With 1 base removed from V and 5 bases from J, the gap between germline ends came to 11 bases. CDR3 length: 14 residues. CDR1 DFQATT and CDR2 SNEGSKA come from the germline V gene (reference sequence). The CDR3 coding sequence is TGCAGTGCTAGAGTAGGGATGGAGACCGGGGAGCTGTTTTTT. Translated: CSARVGMETGELFF.

Ten or more counts support this clonotype. V gene TRBV29-1 combines with J gene TRBJ1-5, with 7 bases fitting TRBD1. V was clipped by 5 bases and J by 4 bases; unmatched bases: 5. The CDR3 has 13 residues. The germline CDR1 and CDR2 sequences are SQVTM and ANQGSEA. The CDR3 nucleotides are TGCAGCGTTATGGGACAGTCTAATCAGCCCCAGCATTTT. Residues: CSVMGQSNQPQHF. Filled out from reference TRBV29-1 and TRBJ1-5, the complete variable domain reads SAVISQKPSRDICQRGTSLTIQCQVDSQVTMMFWYRQQPGQSLTLIATANQGSEATYESGFVIDKFPISRPNLTFSTLTVSNMSPEDSSIYLCSVMGQSNQPQHFGDGTRLSIL.

The rearrangement joins TRBV6-1 to TRBJ2-3; D unclear. Germline CDR1 is MNHNS and CDR2 is SASEGT. The V and J ends lost 10 bases and 1 base respectively, with 12 bases between them. This CDR3 comprises 13 residues. The CDR3 is CAITLGCTDTQYF. The CDR3 DNA reads TGTGCCATCACATTGGGCTGCACAGATACGCAGTATTTT.

Only a few counts were recorded for this clonotype. V gene TRBV25-1 combines with J gene TRBJ1-1; D is perhaps TRBD1 (5 bases). From germline, CDR1 is MGHDK and CDR2 SYGVNS. The CDR3 totals 14 residues. V was clipped by 3 bases and J by 4 bases, with 12 bases between them. The CDR3 DNA reads as TGTGCCAGCAGTGACGGGGCAGCCTTCACTGAAGCTTTCTTT. This sequence encodes CASSDGAAFTEAFF.

A note on this clonotype: Compared with germline, one end of the junction differs, possibly owing to a read error. The chain has TRBV29-1 and TRBJ1-4; D not resolved. The CDR3 extends over 10 amino acids. In germline, CDR1 is SQVTM, CDR2 ANQGSEA. CDR3 DNA sequence: TGTAGCACTTTGGTTGAAAAACTGTTTTTT. Amino acid sequence: CSTLVEKLFF. The variable domain in full, with the rest retrieved from reference TRBV29-1 and TRBJ1-4, is SAVISQKPSRDICQRGTSLTIQCQVDSQVTMMFWYRQQPGQSLTLIATANQGSEATYESGFVIDKFPISRPNLTFSTLTVSNMSPEDSSIYLCSTLVEKLFFGSGTQLSVL.

This clonotype was recorded once. Without the conserved terminal phenylalanine or tryptophan, this CDR3 likely stems from a read error. J is TRBJ2-1 and V is TRBV4-3, with D unresolved. The CDR3 covers 16 residues. CDR1 and CDR2 (germline): LGHNA, YSLEER. In DNA form, the CDR3 reads TGCGCTAGCAGCCAAGGTCCCTACTCAGAATACAATGAGCAGTTCTTA. The encoded protein is CASSQGPYSEYNEQFL.

As to this clonotype: Since the CDR3 does not end with the conserved phenylalanine or tryptophan, this likely comes from a read error. This chain connects TRBV29-1 to TRBJ2-5; 11 positions match TRBD1. CDR3 length: 15 amino acids. The V gene's germline CDR1 is SQVTM and CDR2 ANQGSEA. The CDR3 bases are TGCAGAATTGAAGCGGACAGGGGGCGAACAGAGACCCAGTACTTA. Translating it yields CRIEADRGRTETQYL.

The chain has TRBV20-1 and TRBJ2-3; D not resolved. The germline V and J ends were trimmed by 4 bases and 1 base, with 6 bases remaining between them. Germline V gene sequence: CDR1 DFQATT, CDR2 SNEGSKA (reference sequence). CDR3 length: 12 residues. CDR3 loop: CSAINGTDTQYF. For the CDR3, the DNA is TGCAGTGCTATTAACGGCACAGATACGCAGTATTTT.

In the case of this clonotype: One end of the junction is discordant with germline, which a read error may explain. The chain joins TRBV6-2 or TRBV6-3 to TRBJ2-7; D possibly uses TRBD1 or TRBD2 (5 bases each). Germline V gene lookup returns CDR1 MNHEY and CDR2 SVGEGT. This CDR3 has 17 amino acids. The CDR3 DNA is TGTGGCAGCAGTTACTCCGACTTGGGACGACGATCCTATGAGCAGTACTTC. It specifies CGSSYSDLGRRSYEQYF.

Concerning this clonotype: This could be a read error, since a much larger clone is one nucleotide away. This rearrangement joins TRBV28 to TRBJ1-2, with a weak D call TRBD1 (5 bases). The CDR3 totals 15 residues. Germline V CDR1 and CDR2: MDHEN, SYDVKM. CDR3 bases: TGTGCCACCAGTTTGGGGCAGGCGAGGGGCTATGGCTACACCTTC. Protein product: CATSLGQARGYGYTF.

The chain employs TRBV25-1 and TRBJ2-2; weak D call: TRBD2 (5 bases). CDR1 is MGHDK, CDR2 SYGVNS, per germline. Trimming took 9 bases from V and 1 from J, leaving 15 bases between them. This CDR3 has 15 amino acids. CDR3 in amino acids: CASSSSALNTGELFF. In DNA form, the CDR3 reads TGTGCCAGTTCAAGTAGCGCATTGAACACCGGGGAGCTGTTTTTT. Complete variable domain (other parts from reference TRBV25-1 and TRBJ2-2): EADIYQTPRYLVIGTGKKITLECSQTMGHDKMYWYQQDPGMELHLIHYSYGVNSTEKGDLSSESTVSRIRTEHFPLTLESARPSHTSQYLCASSSSALNTGELFFGEGSRLTVL.